This T cell receptor beta chain was obtained from a study of technical replicates of blood from several donors. Clones were sequenced by immunoSEQ multiplex PCR, and TCRdb holds only the in-frame ones, with some missing. The repertoire has about 83,000 clones, 96% of them found once; the top ten carry around 0.28%. Trimming took off 1 base at V and 3 bases at J, with 3 bases between the two ends. From germline, CDR1 is MGHRA and CDR2 YSYEKL. The CDR3 has 12 residues. The chain uses TRBV4-1 and TRBJ1-2; no clear D. Specimen: T cells isolated from PBMCs. The TCR sequence derives from a human donor in good health. The CDR3 reads CASSQAYYGYTF. CDR3 in DNA: TGCGCCAGCAGCCAAGCCTACTATGGCTACACCTTC.